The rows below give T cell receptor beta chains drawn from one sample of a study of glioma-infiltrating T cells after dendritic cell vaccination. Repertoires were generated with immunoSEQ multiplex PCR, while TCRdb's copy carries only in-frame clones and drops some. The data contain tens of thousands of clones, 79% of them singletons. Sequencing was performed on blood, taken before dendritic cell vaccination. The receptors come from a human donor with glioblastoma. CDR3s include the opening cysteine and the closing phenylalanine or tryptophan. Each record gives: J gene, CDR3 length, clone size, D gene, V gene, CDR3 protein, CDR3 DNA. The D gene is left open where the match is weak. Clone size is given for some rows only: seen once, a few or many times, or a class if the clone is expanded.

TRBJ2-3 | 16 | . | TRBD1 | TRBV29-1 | CSVLSTLVQGRSPQYF | TGCAGCGTCCTTAGCACTCTTGTACAGGGGAGAAGTCCGCAGTATTTT
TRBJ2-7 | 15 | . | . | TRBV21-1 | CASRILVTQTYEQYF | TGTGCCAGCAGGATACTAGTAACTCAAACCTACGAGCAGTACTTC
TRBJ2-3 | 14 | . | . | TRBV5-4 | CASSPGSPTDTQYF | TGTGCCAGCAGCCCAGGATCCCCCACAGATACGCAGTATTTT
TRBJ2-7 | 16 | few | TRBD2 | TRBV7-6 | CASSLGGAGGTYEQYF | TGTGCCAGCAGCTTAGGGGGAGCGGGAGGGACGTACGAGCAGTACTTC
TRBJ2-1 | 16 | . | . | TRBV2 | CASSAVESARYNEQFF | TGTGCCAGCAGTGCAGTCGAATCTGCAAGATACAATGAGCAGTTCTTC
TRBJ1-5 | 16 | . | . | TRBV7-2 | CASSLAPRELVQPQHF | TGTGCCAGCAGCTTAGCCCCGAGGGAATTGGTTCAGCCCCAGCATTTT
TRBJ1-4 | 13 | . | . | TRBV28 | CASSLLLTEKLFF | TGTGCCAGCAGTTTATTACTTACCGAAAAACTGTTTTTT
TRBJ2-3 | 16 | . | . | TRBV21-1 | CASSKGKREDGDTQYF | TGTGCCAGCAGCAAAGGTAAGCGGGAGGACGGAGATACGCAGTATTTT
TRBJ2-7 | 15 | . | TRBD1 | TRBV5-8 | CASSWGQGAQEEQYF | TGTGCCAGCAGCTGGGGACAGGGGGCGCAGGAGGAGCAGTACTTC
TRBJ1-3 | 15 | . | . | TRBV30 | CAWSERQISGNTIYF | TGTGCCTGGAGTGAACGACAGATCTCTGGAAACACCATATATTTT
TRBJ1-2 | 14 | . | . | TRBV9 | CASSGPGSGYGYTF | TGTGCCAGCAGCGGCCCGGGGAGTGGGTATGGCTACACCTTC
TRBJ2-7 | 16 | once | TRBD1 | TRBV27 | CASSLGRTEGAYEQYF | TGTGCCAGCAGTTTAGGAAGGACAGAGGGGGCTTACGAGCAGTACTTC
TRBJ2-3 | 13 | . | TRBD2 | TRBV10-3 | CAISREATDTQYF | TGTGCCATCTCGCGGGAGGCCACAGATACGCAGTATTTT
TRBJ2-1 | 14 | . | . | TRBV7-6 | CASSPPGSYNEQFF | TGTGCCAGCAGCCCCCCAGGATCCTACAATGAGCAGTTCTTC
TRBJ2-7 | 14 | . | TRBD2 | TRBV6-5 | CASSSSGTAYEQYF | TGTGCCAGCAGTTCTAGCGGGACCGCCTACGAGCAGTACTTC
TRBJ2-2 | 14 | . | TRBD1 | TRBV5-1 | CASWDSVNTGELFF | TGCGCCAGCTGGGACAGCGTGAACACCGGGGAGCTGTTTTTT
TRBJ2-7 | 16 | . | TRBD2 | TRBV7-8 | CASSFSPSGSSYEQYF | TGTGCCAGCAGCTTTAGCCCTAGCGGGAGCTCCTACGAGCAGTACTTC
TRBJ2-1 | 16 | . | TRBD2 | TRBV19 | CASSILAGGPGNEQFF | TGTGCCAGTAGTATACTAGCGGGAGGGCCGGGGAATGAGCAGTTCTTC
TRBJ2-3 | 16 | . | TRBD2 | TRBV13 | CASSFGSGALTDTQYF | TGTGCCAGCAGCTTCGGGAGCGGGGCCTTAACAGATACGCAGTATTTT
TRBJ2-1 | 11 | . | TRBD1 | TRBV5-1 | CASSLGQGEFF | TGCGCCAGCAGCTTGGGACAGGGAGAGTTCTTC
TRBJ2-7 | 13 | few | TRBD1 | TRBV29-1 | CSVLEDRNYEQYF | TGCAGCGTTCTAGAGGACAGGAACTACGAGCAGTACTTC
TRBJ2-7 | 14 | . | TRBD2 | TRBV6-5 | CASRGSGGSNEQYF | TGTGCCAGCAGGGGGTCGGGAGGCTCCAACGAGCAGTACTTC
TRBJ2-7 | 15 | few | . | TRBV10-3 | CAISKLRGEVYEQYF | TGTGCCATCAGTAAACTCAGGGGGGAGGTCTACGAGCAGTACTTC
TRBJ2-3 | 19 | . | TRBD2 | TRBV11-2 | CASSRPGLAAQGGTDTQYF | TGTGCCAGCAGCCGACCGGGACTAGCGGCCCAGGGGGGCACAGATACGCAGTATTTT
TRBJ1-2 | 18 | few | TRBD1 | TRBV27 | CASSHHRDREKVGYGYTF | TGTGCCAGCAGCCACCACCGGGACAGGGAAAAAGTTGGCTATGGCTACACCTTC
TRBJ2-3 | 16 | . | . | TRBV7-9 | CASSLATGTSTDTQYF | TGTGCCAGCAGCTTAGCGACGGGAACTAGCACAGATACGCAGTATTTT
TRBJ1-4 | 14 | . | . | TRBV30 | CACNPKGAGEKLFF | TGTGCCTGTAACCCAAAGGGCGCGGGTGAAAAACTGTTTTTT
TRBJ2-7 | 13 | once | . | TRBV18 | CASSRDKTYEQYF | TGTGCCAGCTCACGGGACAAAACCTACGAGCAGTACTTC
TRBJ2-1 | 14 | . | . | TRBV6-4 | CASSDSPSVDEQFF | TGTGCCAGCAGTGACTCTCCTAGCGTGGATGAGCAGTTCTTC
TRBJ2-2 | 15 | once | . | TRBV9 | CASSADTGFTGELFF | TGTGCCAGCAGCGCTGATACAGGGTTCACCGGGGAGCTGTTTTTT
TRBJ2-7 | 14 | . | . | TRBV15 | CATSRSTYSYEQYF | TGTGCCACCAGCAGATCTACTTACTCCTACGAGCAGTACTTC
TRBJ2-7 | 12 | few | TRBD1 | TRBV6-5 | CASSYYRGYEYF | TGTGCCAGCAGTTACTACAGGGGGTATGAGTACTTC
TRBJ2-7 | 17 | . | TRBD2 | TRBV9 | CASSLMGLAGGQGEQYF | TGTGCCAGCAGCCTTATGGGACTAGCGGGAGGGCAGGGGGAGCAGTACTTC
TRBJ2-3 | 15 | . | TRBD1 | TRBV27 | CASSKGQVIGDTQYF | TGTGCCAGCAGTAAGGGACAGGTGATAGGAGATACGCAGTATTTT
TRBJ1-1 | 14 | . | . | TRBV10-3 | CAISDPRGGTEAFF | TGTGCCATCAGTGACCCTCGGGGGGGCACTGAAGCTTTCTTT
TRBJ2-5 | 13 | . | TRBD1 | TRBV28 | CASSGTGMETQYF | TGTGCCAGCAGTGGGACAGGGATGGAGACCCAGTACTTC
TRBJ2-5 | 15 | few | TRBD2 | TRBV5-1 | CASSWTSGERGTQYF | TGCGCCAGCAGCTGGACTAGCGGGGAACGAGGGACCCAGTACTTC
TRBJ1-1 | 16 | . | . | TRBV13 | CASSVDVGVMNTEAFF | TGTGCCAGCAGCGTAGATGTAGGGGTCATGAACACTGAAGCTTTCTTT